The 30 T cell receptor beta chains reported below all come from one sample, sequenced in a study of blood T cell repertoires in COVID-19. The assay was immunoSEQ multiplex PCR, and TCRdb's table has in-frame clones only and misses some. The sample shows 120,000 or so clones, around four fifths of them seen only once. Sequenced material: peripheral blood. The receptors derive from a human donor in a cohort sampled during active COVID-19.

The chain combines TRBV4-1 with TRBJ2-7; TRBD2 is a possible D gene (7 bases). Germline lookup yields CDR1 MGHRA and CDR2 YSYEKL. CDR3 length equals 16 residues. V shed 0 bases and J shed 3 bases, with 15 bases lying between them. CDR3 sequence (DNA): TGCGCCAGCAGCCAAGAGGCGGGGGCAGGAAACTACGAGCAGTACTTC. This translates into CASSQEAGAGNYEQYF.

The gene calls are TRBV3-1 (or the pseudogene TRBV3-2) and TRBJ1-1, with D hard to call. The V gene's germline CDR1 is LGHDT and CDR2 YNNKEL (reference sequence). The CDR3 is made up of 16 amino acids. The V end was cut by 0 bases, the J end by 4 bases, with 15 bases between. Here the CDR3 reads CASSQEAPSLFTEAFF. The CDR3 nucleotides are TGTGCCAGCAGCCAAGAAGCCCCTAGTTTATTCACTGAAGCTTTCTTT.

This clone was recorded a few times. The gene calls are TRBV4-3 and TRBJ2-3; D not resolved. Trimming pared 4 bases from V and 1 base from J, leaving 3 bases between. Germline lookup yields CDR1 LGHNA and CDR2 YSLEER. The CDR3 runs 12 residues. The CDR3 DNA reads TGCGCCAGCAGCCCGGGCACAGATACGCAGTATTTT. This gives the protein CASSPGTDTQYF.

CDR3 bases: TGTGCCAGCAGCCGACAGGACACAGATACGCAGTATTTT. Translating it yields CASSRQDTDTQYF. V is TRBV28 and J is TRBJ2-3; maybe TRBD1 (6 bases). The CDR3 loop spans 13 amino acids. The ends were cut back, 6 bases at V and 2 bases at J, with 9 bases in the middle. Germline CDR1 and CDR2: MDHEN and SYDVKM.

The V call is TRBV5-4, the J call TRBJ2-6; D gene uncertain. Germline loops: CDR1 SGHNT, CDR2 YYREEE (reference sequence). V lost 5 bases and J 0 bases, leaving 12 bases between the germline ends. CDR3 length equals 16 residues. DNA of the CDR3: TGTGCCAGCAGGTGGGCAGAGACCTCTGGGGCCAACGTCCTGACTTTC. This translates into CASRWAETSGANVLTF.

This chain uses TRBV5-6 with TRBJ2-7; 11 nucleotides agree with TRBD1. V dropped 5 bases and J dropped 3; count of bases not matched to a gene: 4. The CDR3 loop spans 14 amino acids. Germline V gives CDR1 SGHDT, CDR2 YYEEEE. In nucleotides, the CDR3 is TGTGCCAGCAGTTGGACAGGGGGCCGCTACGAGCAGTACTTC. It codes for CASSWTGGRYEQYF.

This rearrangement joins TRBV29-1 to TRBJ1-2, with TRBD1 matching 8 bases. V shed 5 bases and J 7 bases; nucleotides not matched to a gene: 3. The CDR3 is made up of 11 amino acids. Germline lookup yields CDR1 SQVTM and CDR2 ANQGSEA. The CDR3 region has the DNA TGCAGCGTTTGGACAGGGTCTGGCTACACCTTC. This translates into CSVWTGSGYTF.

The V gene is TRBV6-2 or TRBV6-3, the J gene TRBJ2-7; the match to TRBD2 covers 8 bases. The length of the CDR3 is 15 residues. The germline CDR1 and CDR2 sequences are MNHEY and SVGEGT. The junction had 6 bases not matched to a gene; V was cut back by 2 bases and J by 3 bases. The CDR3, as DNA: TGTGCCAGCAGTTACGAGGGCGGGAGGTTCTACGAGCAGTACTTC. Protein: CASSYEGGRFYEQYF.

The chain links TRBV4-1 to TRBJ1-5; possibly TRBD1 for D (5 bases). Germline CDR1 and CDR2: MGHRA and YSYEKL. CDR3 size: 13 residues. V gave up 0 bases and J gave up 6 bases, with 6 bases separating them. The CDR3 coding sequence is TGCGCCAGCAGCCAAGATAGGGGTCAGCCCCAGCATTTT. As protein: CASSQDRGQPQHF.

The genes are TRBV28 and TRBJ1-5, with a possible D match to TRBD1 (6 bases). V dropped 7 bases and J dropped 0 bases, with 13 bases sitting between them. Germline CDR1 is MDHEN and CDR2 is SYDVKM. The CDR3 totals 15 residues. Here the CDR3 reads CASNQGQISNQPQHF. For the CDR3, the DNA is TGTGCCAGCAACCAGGGACAAATTAGCAATCAGCCCCAGCATTTT.

This chain joins TRBV7-9 and TRBJ2-5; a possible D gene is TRBD1 (5 bases). Germline V lookup: CDR1 SEHNR, CDR2 FQNEAQ (reference sequence). With 1 base removed from V and 3 bases from J, the gap between germline ends came to 6 bases. The CDR3 has 13 residues. DNA of the CDR3: TGTGCCAGCAGCTTAGAAGGGGAAGAGACCCAGTACTTC. It translates to CASSLEGEETQYF.

This clone was observed a single time. The rearrangement joins TRBV2 to TRBJ1-1, with 8 bases aligning to TRBD1. This CDR3 has 14 amino acids. CDR1 is SNHLY, CDR2 FYNNEI, per germline. V gave up 3 bases and J gave up 5 bases; unmatched junction bases: 5. CDR3 sequence (DNA): TGTGCCAGCAGTGAGACAGGGGTTCGGACTGAAGCTTTCTTT. This translates into CASSETGVRTEAFF. Supplemented by reference TRBV2 and TRBJ1-1, the full variable domain reads EPEVTQTPSHQVTQMGQEVILRCVPISNHLYFYWYRQILGQKVEFLVSFYNNEISEKSEIFDDQFSVERPDGSNFTLKIRSTKLEDSAMYFCASSETGVRTEAFFGQGTRLTVV.

V usage is TRBV5-5 and J usage is TRBJ2-2, with D maybe TRBD1 (5 bases). V lost 4 bases and J 6 bases, leaving 10 bases between the germline ends. The CDR3 covers 13 residues. Germline assignment: CDR1 SGHKS and CDR2 YYEKEE (reference sequence). The CDR3 DNA reads as TGTGCCAGCAGCGCCGACAGTTCCGGGGAGCTGTTTTTT. This codes for CASSADSSGELFF.

This clone was counted at least ten times. Here the CDR3 reads CASSQGLAGPKLSTDTQYF. CDR3 DNA: TGTGCCAGCAGCCAGGGACTAGCGGGGCCCAAACTTAGCACAGATACGCAGTATTTT. The rearrangement uses TRBV3-1 (or the pseudogene TRBV3-2) and TRBJ2-3, with 13 bases that match TRBD2. Germline CDR1 LGHDT, CDR2 YNNKEL (reference sequence). J was trimmed by 0 bases and V by 3 bases; bases with no gene match: 9. The CDR3 contains 19 residues.

This clone was seen a single time. The chain carries TRBV7-9 and TRBJ1-1, with D hard to call. Germline-derived CDR1 and CDR2 are SEHNR and FQNEAQ (reference sequence). V shed 1 base and J shed 1 base, with 10 bases lying between them. The CDR3 has 15 residues. CDR3 protein: CASSLVRRPNTEAFF. CDR3 nucleotide sequence: TGTGCCAGCAGCTTAGTGAGGCGGCCGAACACTGAAGCTTTCTTT.

The genes are TRBV19 and TRBJ2-5; the D gene is possibly TRBD2 (6 bases). The CDR3 consists of 14 residues. CDR1 and CDR2 (germline): LNHDA, SQIVND (reference sequence). V gave up 4 bases and J gave up 5 bases, with 14 bases separating them. The CDR3 spells CASSNLRGYETQYF. In DNA form, the CDR3 reads TGTGCCAGTAGTAACCTGCGGGGTTACGAGACCCAGTACTTC.

The chain employs TRBV11-2 and TRBJ1-1, with 8 bases lining up with TRBD1. J lost 8 bases, V lost 1 base, and 12 bases had no gene match. Germline values: CDR1 SGHAT, CDR2 FQNNGV. This CDR3 is 16 amino acids long. CDR3 in amino acids: CASSLGLGQARIEAFF. Written as DNA, the CDR3 is TGTGCCAGCAGCTTAGGGTTGGGACAGGCCCGTATAGAAGCTTTCTTT. Supplemented by reference TRBV11-2 and TRBJ1-1, the full variable domain reads EAGVAQSPRYKIIEKRQSVAFWCNPISGHATLYWYQQILGQGPKLLIQFQNNGVVDDSQLPKDRFSAERLKGVDSTLKIQPAKLEDSAVYLCASSLGLGQARIEAFFGQGTRLTVV.

The CDR3 reads CASSFLTSGGAASIYEQYF. DNA of the CDR3: TGTGCCAGCAGTTTCCTGACTAGCGGGGGGGCCGCGAGCATCTACGAGCAGTACTTC. This sequence joins TRBV6-2 or TRBV6-3 and TRBJ2-7, with TRBD2 identical over 14 bases. The J segment lost 3 bases and the V segment lost 4 bases, leaving 14 bases of the junction unmatched. The CDR3 spans 19 residues. The V gene's germline CDR1 is MNHEY and CDR2 SVGEGT.

This chain uses TRBV5-1 with TRBJ2-3, with a weak D call TRBD1 (6 bases). V lost 0 bases to trimming and J lost 1 base, with 21 bases between them. Germline-derived CDR1 and CDR2 are SGHRS and YFSETQ. The CDR3 has 19 residues. In DNA form, the CDR3 reads TGCGCCAGCAGCTTGGGTCCAGGGGTGGGGGATCGAGGCACAGATACGCAGTATTTT. Its translation is CASSLGPGVGDRGTDTQYF.

The chain carries TRBV7-9 and TRBJ1-2; D is perhaps TRBD1 (5 bases). Between the trimmed V and J ends, which lost 1 base and 3 bases, there was a span of 12 bases. Germline assignment: CDR1 SEHNR and CDR2 FQNEAQ (reference sequence). CDR3 length: 15 residues. CDR3: CASSLGAGFDYGYTF. As DNA, the CDR3 is TGTGCCAGCAGCTTAGGAGCAGGGTTCGACTATGGCTACACCTTC.

The CDR3 bases are TGTGCCAGCAGCTCCCAGACTAGTCCGGGGGAGCAGTTCTTC. Its translation is CASSSQTSPGEQFF. This rearrangement joins TRBV5-4 to TRBJ2-1; possibly TRBD2 for D (6 bases). Germline-derived CDR1 and CDR2 are SGHNT and YYREEE (reference sequence). The ends were cut back, 3 bases at V and 10 bases at J, with 17 bases in the middle. The CDR3 spans 14 residues.

The chain links TRBV28 to TRBJ2-7; a weak D match, TRBD2 (5 bases). The CDR3 runs 14 residues. The V gene's germline CDR1 is MDHEN and CDR2 SYDVKM. With 3 bases removed from V and 6 bases from J, the gap between germline ends came to 15 bases. CDR3 amino acids: CASSLGSGLAEQYF. The CDR3 DNA is TGTGCCAGCAGTTTGGGTTCGGGGTTAGCCGAGCAGTACTTC. The whole variable domain, remainder taken from reference TRBV28 and TRBJ2-7, is DVKVTQSSRYLVKRTGEKVFLECVQDMDHENMFWYRQDPGLGLRLIYFSYDVKMKEKGDIPEGYSVSREKKERFSLILESASTNQTSMYLCASSLGSGLAEQYFGPGTRLTVT.

The genes are TRBV28 and TRBJ2-2; possible D gene TRBD2, 6 bases. CDR1 is MDHEN and CDR2 is SYDVKM in the germline V gene. This CDR3 has 19 amino acids. Trimming stripped 3 bases from V and 2 bases from J, with 22 bases between. The CDR3 DNA sequence: TGTGCCAGCAGTTTCTTTAGAGGGGACTGGGGGGAAAACACCGGGGAGCTGTTTTTT. Translating gives CASSFFRGDWGENTGELFF.

The gene calls are TRBV2 and TRBJ2-1; 10 bases agree with TRBD1. CDR3 size: 13 residues. Germline values: CDR1 SNHLY, CDR2 FYNNEI. V was clipped by 5 bases and J by 7 bases; unmatched bases: 2. Written as DNA, the CDR3 is TGTGCCAGCAGTTGGACAGGGGGTAATGAGCAGTTCTTC. This encodes CASSWTGGNEQFF.

In its sample, this clone was seen a few times. The V call is TRBV6-6, the J call TRBJ2-3; tentative D call: TRBD1 (6 bases). This CDR3 spans 14 amino acids. V lost 6 bases and J 0 bases, leaving 10 bases between the germline ends. Germline CDR1 reads MNHNY; CDR2 reads SVGAGI (reference sequence). CDR3 in amino acids: CASSPTGSTDTQYF. The CDR3 region has the DNA TGTGCCAGCAGCCCAACAGGGAGCACAGATACGCAGTATTTT.

This clone appeared a few times. CDR3 nucleotides: TGTGCCAGCAGTGAGGGCAGGGGAGACTACAATGAGCAGTTCTTC. Protein product: CASSEGRGDYNEQFF. V gene TRBV25-1 combines with J gene TRBJ2-1, with D possibly TRBD1 on 6 matching bases. V lost 3 bases and J 3 bases, leaving 12 bases between the germline ends. CDR3 length: 15 amino acids. Germline loops: CDR1 MGHDK, CDR2 SYGVNS.

The rearrangement joins TRBV2 to TRBJ2-2; D might be TRBD1 (6 bases). Germline CDR1 is SNHLY and CDR2 is FYNNEI. Between the trimmed V and J ends, which lost 4 bases and 2 bases, there was a span of 11 bases. CDR3 length: 15 amino acids. The CDR3 is CASSAQGTNTGELFF. The CDR3 region has the DNA TGTGCCAGCAGTGCTCAGGGGACAAACACCGGGGAGCTGTTTTTT.

This chain joins TRBV5-5 and TRBJ1-5, with a tentative D call TRBD1 (6 bases). Trimming removed 4 bases from V and 8 bases from J, with 13 bases in between. Germline V lookup: CDR1 SGHKS, CDR2 YYEKEE (reference sequence). This CDR3 has 13 residues. The CDR3 loop reads CASSLRGPEPQHF. The CDR3 DNA reads TGTGCCAGCAGCCTCAGGGGCCCTGAGCCCCAGCATTTT. Based on the CDR3 plus reference TRBV5-5 and TRBJ1-5, the full variable domain is DAGVTQSPTHLIKTRGQQVTLRCSPISGHKSVSWYQQVLGQGPQFIFQYYEKEERGRGNFPDRFSARQFPNYSSELNVNALLLGDSALYLCASSLRGPEPQHFGDGTRLSIL.

The genes are TRBV24-1 and TRBJ2-1; 7 nucleotides agree with TRBD2. CDR1 is KGHDR, CDR2 SFDVKD, per germline. This CDR3 is built from 18 residues. The V segment lost 2 bases and the J segment 2 bases; nucleotides outside the gene matches: 11. CDR3 nucleotides: TGTGCCACCAGTGATTCCCTGGGAGGGCGAGTCGCCTACAATGAGCAGTTCTTC. This translates into CATSDSLGGRVAYNEQFF.

The genes are TRBV28 and TRBJ2-3, with a weak D call TRBD2 (6 bases). Per germline, CDR1 MDHEN and CDR2 SYDVKM. V was clipped by 6 bases and J by 4 bases, with 14 bases between them. The CDR3 has 14 residues. The CDR3 coding sequence is TGTGCCAGCAGGTTGGGGGGTAGGGCAGATACGCAGTATTTT. Translation: CASRLGGRADTQYF.